This TCR beta chain originates from a study of beta chain features in type 1 diabetes (dated by TCRdb to the late 2010s). A note on the overall study: No differences in mean age, gender distribution, total cell number or subset yield were found between patients and healthy donors. Across all samples, fewer than 130 million sorted cells were examined, and cell number per subset correlated strongly with RNA yield. Regulatory and stem cell-like memory subsets were isolated from only 8 patients and roughly eight healthy donors, whereas naive and central memory subsets came from all 28 donors. In the study, TCRB repertoires of sorted circulating CD4+ T cell subsets from recently diagnosed type 1 diabetes patients were compared with those of matched healthy donors.

V ends up 2 bases short and J 6 bases short, with an unmatched junction base count of 8. Per the germline V gene, MNHNS is the CDR1 and SASEGT is the CDR2. The CDR3 sequence holds 16 residues, the cysteine and phenylalanine included. Left in the record is the CDR3 DNA by itself, 48 bases read in frame from the first base. Concerning this clone itself: There is no known antigen for this receptor. No base qualities exist here, and no much larger clone lies one base off it.

The High Capacity cDNA Reverse Transcription Kit was used to reverse transcribe all of the isolated RNA, meaning that expressed TCRB transcripts were what got sequenced. Deep immunoSEQ sequencing was applied to naive, central memory and regulatory T cell samples, giving an average of around 4 million total reads per sample. Sorted cells were lysed in RLT buffer, and RNA was extracted using DNase-treated RNeasy Micro or Mini kits according to cell number. To prevent cross-contamination, each cell subset was processed individually, whereas patient and healthy donor samples were processed jointly. The immunoSEQ multiplex PCR was used to amplify TCRB sequences from cDNA, generating 87-bp fragments that spanned the CDR3 region. Amplicons were sequenced on the Illumina HiSeq platform. Under the source paper's analysis protocol: Synthetic template baselines were used to correct PCR bias computationally, reads within Hamming distance 2 were collapsed together, and singletons that could not be merged were discarded. Reads were aligned against IMGT so that V, D and J genes, CDR3 length and insertions or deletions at six rearrangement sites could be assigned. Within each subset, clonotype counts were normalized to the number of sorted cells before true diversity and Gini coefficients were calculated with the tcR R package. The overlap coefficient, calculated on TCRB nucleotide sequences, was used to quantify repertoire sharing. TCRdb took this table from immuneACCESS and kept in-frame rearrangements with V and J called. Such tables lack part of the clones; where checked against another copy, unresolved V genes explain under half of the gap, and the rest is unexplained. V, J and clone size are those of that table, while D and trimming were read from the DNA. Counted in this sample were more than 50,000 clones; approximately 59% of them appeared once. The ten biggest clones cover over 2% of the sample.

From each donor, a single peripheral blood sample of 100 to 150 mL on average was drawn into heparinised tubes. A BD FACSAria II was used to sort naive, central memory, regulatory and stem cell-like memory CD4+ T cells with a panel that included CD45RO, CCR7, CD25, CD127, CD95 and CD27. Every sorted population had a purity above 95%. PBMCs were isolated immediately by Lymphoprep density gradient centrifugation and stained directly without culture. So that batch effects would be minimized, each experiment stained and sorted samples in pairs, pairing one healthy donor with one patient. What the work shows at the level of the full study, not this receptor alone: Patients with type 1 diabetes made fewer insertions and deleted more nucleotides at VDJ recombination sites, implying thymic rearrangement abnormalities. Naive, central memory and regulatory TCRB repertoires appeared to be more alike among patients than among healthy donors. A moderate but significant shortening of TCRB CDR3 length was observed in type 1 diabetes patients in all four CD4+ subsets. Shorter templates might be favored by PCR, yet because patient and control samples were amplified and corrected together, any such skew would affect both groups equally. Sequencing cDNA rather than genomic DNA could over-represent highly expressing activated cells, although activation and CD3 levels did not differ between groups. Only small numbers of individuals were included in the HLA sub-analyses, which left unresolved whether HLA type had any influence on TCRB rearrangement.

The chain joins TRBV6-1 to TRBJ2-1, with 9 junctional bases fitting TRBD2. Material: Tregs from blood. Read against the paper, the sample's cell subset or site label means: regulatory CD4+ T cells. The origin of this receptor is a woman aged 18-30 years in good health. CDR3 loop: CASSELSSGKGNEQFF. The DNA reads as follows: TGTGCCAGCAGTGAATTATCTAGCGGGAAGGGCAATGAGCAGTTCTTC.